This T cell receptor (beta chain) appears in the sequencing data of a study of blood T cell repertoires in COVID-19. Libraries were prepared by immunoSEQ multiplex PCR; TCRdb keeps only in-frame clonotypes and omits some of them. The sample holds about 400,000 clones, roughly 89% seen once. CDR3 length: 16 amino acids. CDR1 is SGHRS, CDR2 YFSETQ, per germline. Trimming removed 4 bases from V and 4 bases from J; junction bases left unmatched: 11. The chain has TRBV5-1 and TRBJ2-7; TRBD2 aligns across 10 bases. Sequencing input: peripheral blood. This TCR was recovered from a woman aged 25-40 years with acute or convalescent COVID-19. CDR3: CASSITRAGGPYEQYF. The CDR3 region has the DNA TGCGCCAGCAGCATCACCCGAGCGGGGGGGCCTTACGAGCAGTACTTC.